Shown below are 8 T cell receptor beta chains from a single sample sequenced in a study of T cells in Graves' hyperthyroidism and ophthalmopathy. TCR beta CDR3 regions were amplified from RNA transcripts. The study used the HTBI primer set for a first-round RT-PCR of the TCR CDR3. TCRdb itself ran the multiplex PCR reads through MiXCR, one entry per CDR3 protein. The data contain fewer than 550,000 distinct CDR3 sequences, roughly 14% of them singletons. What was sequenced was blood. Receptor source: a young woman with Graves' hyperthyroidism.

Ten or more counts support this clonotype. This chain connects TRBV6-2 or TRBV6-3 to TRBJ2-3; TRBD2 matches at 15 bases. There are 19 residues in the CDR3. V gave up 6 bases and J gave up 2 bases; unmatched junction bases: 12. Germline lookup yields CDR1 MNHEY and CDR2 SVGEGT. The CDR3 coding sequence is TGTGCCAGCAGCAGGCCGGGACTAGCGGGGGGTCTAGCCACAGATACGCAGTATTTT. This codes for CASSRPGLAGGLATDTQYF.

This clonotype has more than one count but fewer than ten. The V gene is TRBV7-9, the J gene TRBJ2-7; 9 nucleotides agree with TRBD1. V lost 11 bases to trimming and J lost 1 base; unmatched junction nucleotides: 6. CDR1 is SEHNR and CDR2 is FQNEAQ in the germline V gene (reference sequence). This CDR3 region has 13 residues. The CDR3, as DNA: TGTGCCGGGGGGGACAGGGAATCCTACGAGCAGTACTTC. This gives the protein CAGGDRESYEQYF.

This clonotype occurred a few times. The chain recombines TRBV4-1 with TRBJ2-1; 8 bases line up with TRBD1. This CDR3 is 15 amino acids long. CDR1 and CDR2 from the germline V gene are MGHRA and YSYEKL. J was trimmed by 6 bases and V by 4 bases; bases with no gene match: 8. The CDR3 sequence: CASSPGQGPRNEQFF. CDR3 nucleotide sequence: TGCGCCAGCAGCCCCGGACAGGGACCTCGCAATGAGCAGTTCTTC.

This clonotype was found many times. This rearrangement joins TRBV7-2 to TRBJ2-4, with 8 bases identical to TRBD2. V shed 5 bases and J 1 base; nucleotides not matched to a gene: 10. This CDR3 is 17 amino acids long. The germline gives CDR1 SGHTA, CDR2 FQGNSA. The CDR3 DNA follows: TGTGCCAGCAGCCCAAGGACTAGCTTATCTGCCAAAAACATTCAGTACTTC. Its protein product is CASSPRTSLSAKNIQYF. The full variable domain, its missing parts supplied by reference TRBV7-2 and TRBJ2-4, is GAGVSQSPSNKVTEKGKDVELRCDPISGHTALYWYRQSLGQGLEFLIYFQGNSAPDKSGLPSDRFSAERTGGSVSTLTIQRTQQEDSAVYLCASSPRTSLSAKNIQYFGAGTRLSVL.

This clonotype was observed a handful of times. This chain joins TRBV7-6 and TRBJ2-2, with D tentatively TRBD2 (5 bases). Trimming took off 5 bases at V and 1 base at J, with 8 bases between the two ends. Germline V gives CDR1 SGHVS, CDR2 FNYEAQ. This CDR3 is 14 amino acids long. Here the CDR3 reads CASSALGNTGELFF. The CDR3, as DNA: TGTGCCAGCAGCGCACTAGGGAACACCGGGGAGCTGTTTTTT. The entire variable domain, with the rest obtained from reference TRBV7-6 and TRBJ2-2, is as follows: GAGVSQSPRYKVTKRGQDVALRCDPISGHVSLYWYRQALGQGPEFLTYFNYEAQQDKSGLPNDRFSAERPEGSISTLTIQRTEQRDSAMYRCASSALGNTGELFFGEGSRLTVL.

This clonotype was picked up many times. The CDR3 sequence: CASSEGGNDQPQHF. Here the CDR3 DNA reads TGTGCCAGCAGTGAAGGGGGCAACGATCAGCCCCAGCATTTT. The chain combines TRBV6-1 with TRBJ1-5, with D maybe TRBD1 (5 bases). The CDR3 has 14 residues. Trimming left V 1 base short and J 5 bases short, with 9 bases between. The germline gives CDR1 MNHNS, CDR2 SASEGT.

The rearrangement joins TRBV9 to TRBJ2-6; D possibly matches TRBD1 or TRBD2 (5 bases each). The germline CDR1 and CDR2 sequences are SGDLS and YYNGEE. This CDR3 region has 18 residues. Trimming removed 4 bases at V and 3 bases at J, with 20 bases between. CDR3 nucleotides: TGTGCCAGCAGCTCAGCGGAGAGGGGCGCAGGTGGGGCCAACGTCCTGACTTTC. Protein sequence: CASSSAERGAGGANVLTF.

This clonotype was seen at least ten times. The rearrangement uses TRBV20-1 and TRBJ2-5, with 8 bases matching TRBD1. The germline CDR1 and CDR2 sequences are DFQATT and SNEGSKA (reference sequence). The length of the CDR3 is 11 residues. The V and J ends lost 6 bases and 4 bases, in that order; junction bases with no gene match: 1. CDR3 sequence: CSAGQGETQYF. The CDR3 coding sequence is TGCAGTGCCGGACAGGGAGAGACCCAGTACTTC.